A selection of T cell receptor beta chains follows, all from one sample in a study of blood T cells in healthy people across ages. Each CDR3 protein is one row after TCRdb ran MiXCR on the 5' RACE reads. The table has 650,000 to 800,000 distinct CDR3 sequences, over 40% seen once; the top ten hold approximately 13%. Sequences were obtained from blood. These receptor sequences come from an elderly woman in good health. The CDR3 runs from the conserved cysteine through the conserved F or W. The D gene is left open where the match is weak. Clone size appears in some rows only: once, few, many, or a class for an expanded clone.

CDR3aa: CSAAQGIAQYF
CDR3nt: TGCAGCGCTGCTCAGGGGATTGCGCAGTATTTT
j_gene: TRBJ2-3
d_gene: .
v_gene: TRBV29-1
abundance: many

CDR3aa: CASSLRHPNEQFF
CDR3nt: TGTGCCAGCAGTTTACGACACCCCAATGAGCAGTTCTTC
j_gene: TRBJ2-1
d_gene: .
v_gene: TRBV27
abundance: .

CDR3aa: CASSVSGDAYNEQFF
CDR3nt: TGTGCCAGCAGCGTTAGCGGAGACGCTTACAATGAGCAGTTCTTC
j_gene: TRBJ2-1
d_gene: .
v_gene: TRBV9
abundance: many

CDR3aa: CASSPIQGGGEQYF
CDR3nt: TGTGCCAGCTCACCAATACAGGGGGGAGGTGAGCAGTACTTC
j_gene: TRBJ2-5
d_gene: TRBD1
v_gene: TRBV18
abundance: .

CDR3aa: CASSYTSGPADEQFF
CDR3nt: TGTGCCAGCAGTTACACTAGCGGGCCCGCGGATGAGCAGTTCTTC
j_gene: TRBJ2-1
d_gene: TRBD2
v_gene: TRBV6-5
abundance: .

CDR3aa: CARSRALWGGATCNEQFF
CDR3nt: TGTGCCCGCAGCCGGGCACTATGGGGGGGCGCAACCTGCAATGAGCAGTTCTTC
j_gene: TRBJ2-1
d_gene: .
v_gene: TRBV3-1
abundance: .

CDR3aa: CASSTGQPGRETQYF
CDR3nt: TGTGCCAGCAGTACCGGACAGCCCGGACGAGAGACCCAGTACTTC
j_gene: TRBJ2-5
d_gene: .
v_gene: TRBV12-3/TRBV12-4
abundance: .

CDR3aa: CASSDRQRGVYKGQFF
CDR3nt: TGTGCCAGCAGTGACCGTCAGCGGGGGGTATACAAGGGGCAGTTCTTC
j_gene: TRBJ2-1
d_gene: TRBD2
v_gene: TRBV3-1
abundance: .

CDR3aa: CASSLDGSHATNEKLFF
CDR3nt: TGCGCCAGCAGCTTGGATGGCAGCCATGCAACTAATGAAAAACTGTTTTTT
j_gene: TRBJ1-4
d_gene: .
v_gene: TRBV5-1
abundance: many

CDR3aa: CASSSRDNRNTEAFF
CDR3nt: TGTGCCAGCAGTTCCCGGGACAACCGAAACACTGAAGCTTTCTTT
j_gene: TRBJ1-1
d_gene: .
v_gene: TRBV6-5
abundance: .

CDR3aa: CASSVDGEYGYTF
CDR3nt: TGCGCCAGCAGCGTAGATGGGGAATATGGCTACACCTTC
j_gene: TRBJ1-2
d_gene: .
v_gene: TRBV5-1
abundance: few

CDR3aa: CAGSLLASYNQPQHF
CDR3nt: TGTGCCGGCAGCTTATTAGCCAGCTACAATCAGCCCCAGCATTTT
j_gene: TRBJ1-5
d_gene: .
v_gene: TRBV7-2
abundance: .

CDR3aa: CASNLAGADTQYF
CDR3nt: TGTGCCAGCAATCTAGCTGGGGCAGATACGCAGTATTTT
j_gene: TRBJ2-3
d_gene: .
v_gene: TRBV27
abundance: many

CDR3aa: CASSFYRSEGANEQFF
CDR3nt: TGTGCCAGCAGTTTTTATCGGTCCGAGGGGGCCAATGAGCAGTTCTTC
j_gene: TRBJ2-1
d_gene: TRBD1
v_gene: TRBV27
abundance: .

CDR3aa: CASSLRQGRDEETQYF
CDR3nt: TGTGCCAGCAGCCTCCGACAGGGTAGGGATGAAGAGACCCAGTACTTC
j_gene: TRBJ2-5
d_gene: TRBD1
v_gene: TRBV12-3/TRBV12-4
abundance: many

CDR3aa: CASSSVSGVTDTQYF
CDR3nt: TGTGCCAGCAGTTCAGTAAGCGGGGTCACAGATACGCAGTATTTT
j_gene: TRBJ2-3
d_gene: TRBD2
v_gene: TRBV6-5
abundance: few